The present TCR beta chain was sequenced within a study of Tregs in tolerant kidney transplant recipients. Study-level results: Expanding Tregs on activated donor B cells appeared to best identify donor-specific TCRbeta clones.

Unstimulated Tregs (CD4+CD25+CD127-) and CD4+CD25- non-Tregs were sorted from PBMCs. Generated by immunoSEQ multiplex PCR, the TCRdb table keeps only in-frame clones and is missing some. The sample consists of some 69,000 clones, less than 90% of them appearing once. The CDR3 spans 15 residues. Germline assignment: CDR1 KGHSH and CDR2 LQKENI. J was trimmed by 2 bases and V by 3 bases; bases with no gene match: 5. Notes on this clone: Its antigen is unidentified.

Sequencing was carried out using CD4+ T cells from blood. The TCR was taken from a human donor in good health. The chain employs TRBV18 and TRBJ2-3; 7 nucleotides line up with TRBD2. The CDR3 DNA reads as TGTGCCAGCTCACCCCTCGGGACTAACACAGATACGCAGTATTTT. Encoded protein: CASSPLGTNTDTQYF.